This T cell receptor (beta chain) was observed in a study of cytomegalovirus exposure and HLA in healthy donors. Study-level information: About 200 million T cells yielded under 130 million unique TCR beta sequences in earlier analysis. Study-level findings and limits: Reportedly, a later analysis found an Asian-associated ancestry cluster had fewer N-insertions than the roughly 700-donor mean. Several top significant clusters appeared, in a later analysis, to be linked to common viral pathogens.

Amplification used 60 Vbeta primers and 13 Jbeta primers. Libraries were prepared by immunoSEQ multiplex PCR; TCRdb keeps only in-frame clonotypes and omits some of them. The sample lists roughly 130,000 clones, 80% to 85% occurring once. The CDR3 extends over 15 amino acids. The V gene's germline CDR1 is SGDLS and CDR2 YYNGEE. Trimming removed 0 bases at V and 1 base at J, with 10 bases between. The sample holds one count of this clone. Its matching antigen is unknown. Source material: PBMCs. This receptor was identified in a human donor in good health. The chain carries TRBV9 and TRBJ1-1; D ambiguous. The CDR3 region has the DNA TGTGCCAGCAGCGTAGCTCTCGAGTGGAACACTGAAGCTTTCTTT. Translation gives CASSVALEWNTEAFF.